Listed below are T cell receptor beta chains from one sample, sequenced in a study of shared clonotypes between healthy human individuals. Assay: immunoSEQ multiplex PCR; the TCRdb copy retains only in-frame clones and omits some. The sample includes 2 million to 2.5 million clones, approximately 96% of them seen just once. The sequencing sample was made of naive CD4+ T cells sorted from blood. The receptors derive from a man between 18 and 35 years old in good health. The CDR3 runs from the conserved cysteine through the conserved F or W.

TRBV30	TRBJ1-2	CAWSVQEGGYGYTF
TRBV7-8	TRBJ2-7	CASSLEDEQYF
TRBV2	TRBJ1-1	CASRENLNTEAFF
TRBV4-1	TRBJ2-3	CASSQERGPQYF
TRBV30	TRBJ1-1	CAWSETGTEAFF
TRBV18	TRBJ2-2	CASSPRAYTGELFF
TRBV5-4	TRBJ1-4	CAGSGKGTGTINEKLFF
TRBV4-1	TRBJ2-7	CASSQTRVGTGGLGYEQYF
TRBV9	TRBJ2-7	CASSPRGSGDSYEQYF
TRBV6-6	TRBJ1-3	CASNPASSGNTIYF
TRBV30	TRBJ2-5	CAWRDSASPTQYF
TRBV5-1	TRBJ1-6	CASSLEAGNSPLHF
TRBV29-1	TRBJ1-1	CSVATGSYTEAFF
TRBV10-1	TRBJ2-3	CASSKERGGADTQYF